The 25 T cell receptor beta chains presented below share a single source sample, sequenced in a study of blood T cell repertoires in COVID-19. The table came from immunoSEQ multiplex PCR; TCRdb's copy has only in-frame clones and leaves some out. The sample yields about 150,000 clones, around nine tenths seen once. The material sequenced was peripheral blood. The receptor source for this set is a woman aged 50 to 60 with active or convalescent COVID-19.

The genes are TRBV7-2 and TRBJ1-1; tentative D call: TRBD1 (5 bases). The CDR3 is 15 residues long. V was trimmed by 4 bases and J by 2 bases, leaving 14 bases between them. Germline V gene data show CDR1 as SGHTA and CDR2 as FQGNSA. The CDR3 DNA reads as TGTGCCAGCAGCTCCCGACAGTCTCCAAACACTGAAGCTTTCTTT. It encodes CASSSRQSPNTEAFF.

The chain uses TRBV5-5 and TRBJ1-2, with TRBD1 as a possible D gene (5 bases). V lost 0 bases and J lost 2, with 5 bases in between. Germline V gene lookup returns CDR1 SGHKS and CDR2 YYEKEE (reference sequence). The CDR3 has 13 amino acids. CDR3 region: CASSLGQNYGYTF. The CDR3 DNA is TGTGCCAGCAGCTTGGGACAGAACTATGGCTACACCTTC.

CDR3 loop: CAISENPRGAGDEQYF. As DNA, the CDR3 is TGTGCCATCAGTGAGAACCCCAGGGGGGCCGGGGACGAGCAGTACTTC. The V and J genes are TRBV10-3 and TRBJ2-7, with TRBD1 as a possible D gene (7 bases). The CDR3 length is 16 residues. Between the trimmed V and J ends, which lost 2 bases and 5 bases, there was a span of 19 bases. From germline, CDR1 is ENHRY and CDR2 SYGVKD.

The CDR3 nucleotides read TGCAGTGCTAGTAGAGGGAATGAAAAACTGTTTTTT. As protein: CSASRGNEKLFF. The chain links TRBV20-1 to TRBJ1-4; D unclear. The CDR3 length is 12 residues. Per the germline V gene, CDR1 is DFQATT and CDR2 is SNEGSKA (reference sequence). Trimming shortened V by 3 bases and J by 5 bases, and 7 bases separated the two germline ends.

The chain links TRBV5-4 to TRBJ2-7, with 16 bases that match TRBD2. V was clipped by 4 bases and J by 4 bases; unmatched bases: 5. Germline V gene sequence: CDR1 SGHNT, CDR2 YYREEE (reference sequence). CDR3 length: 16 residues. CDR3 in amino acids: CASSGGTSGGAYEQYF. As DNA, the CDR3 is TGTGCCAGCAGCGGAGGGACTAGCGGGGGGGCTTACGAGCAGTACTTC.

This clone showed up just a few times. This sequence joins TRBV7-2 and TRBJ2-1, with 9 bases identical to TRBD2. The ends lost 5 bases at V and 8 bases at J; junction bases unmatched: 13. CDR1 and CDR2 (germline): SGHTA, FQGNSA. CDR3 size: 16 residues. Here the CDR3 reads CASSPVLAGRGDEQFF. In DNA form, the CDR3 reads TGTGCCAGCAGCCCAGTACTAGCGGGCAGAGGCGATGAGCAGTTCTTC.

The chain joins TRBV5-1 to TRBJ2-3; TRBD2 matches 9 bases. In germline, CDR1 is SGHRS, CDR2 YFSETQ. The CDR3 extends over 15 amino acids. V lost 0 bases, J lost 1 base, and 0 bases stayed unmatched. CDR3 coding DNA: TGCGCCAGCAGCTTGGGGACTAGCGGCACAGATACGCAGTATTTT. This translates into CASSLGTSGTDTQYF.

CDR3 loop: CASSSLDSYNEQFF. Here the CDR3 DNA reads TGTGCCAGCAGCTCCTTGGACAGTTACAATGAGCAGTTCTTC. The V call is TRBV9, the J call TRBJ2-1, with D possibly matching TRBD1 (6 bases). Germline CDR1 and CDR2: SGDLS and YYNGEE. V was pared by 4 bases and J by 4 bases, with 12 bases between. This CDR3 has 14 residues.

The chain links TRBV7-2 to TRBJ2-2; TRBD2 might be the D (6 bases). V shed 1 base and J shed 4 bases, with 10 bases lying between them. Germline CDR1 SGHTA, CDR2 FQGNSA. The CDR3 is 15 amino acids. The CDR3 sequence: CASSLDGSSTGELFF. The CDR3 DNA sequence: TGTGCCAGCAGCTTAGACGGGAGTAGCACCGGGGAGCTGTTTTTT.

The chain couples TRBV4-1 to TRBJ2-7; D not certain. The ends were cut back, 0 bases at V and 4 bases at J, with 13 bases in the middle. The CDR3 loop spans 15 amino acids. The germline gives CDR1 MGHRA, CDR2 YSYEKL. In nucleotides, the CDR3 is TGCGCCAGCAGCCAAGACGCCAGGTCCATTTACGAGCAGTACTTC. Amino acid sequence: CASSQDARSIYEQYF.

The rearrangement joins TRBV15 to TRBJ2-3; 9 bases line up with TRBD1. Germline assignment: CDR1 LNHNV and CDR2 YYDKDF (reference sequence). V lost 7 bases to trimming and J lost 5 bases; unmatched junction nucleotides: 10. This CDR3 is built from 15 residues. The CDR3 reads CATTSPGQGLDTQYF. The CDR3 nucleotides read TGTGCCACCACCTCACCGGGACAGGGTTTAGATACGCAGTATTTT.

This clone turned up a few times. The CDR3 loop reads CASSRLPPLNGYTF. In nucleotides, the CDR3 is TGTGCCAGTAGTCGACTCCCCCCCTTAAATGGCTACACCTTC. The chain carries TRBV19 and TRBJ1-2, with D unclear. V was trimmed by 5 bases and J by 6 bases, leaving 16 bases between them. Germline CDR1 LNHDA, CDR2 SQIVND (reference sequence). The CDR3 loop spans 14 amino acids.

The rearrangement uses TRBV18 and TRBJ1-6, with 9 bases lining up with TRBD1. V shed 1 base and J 7 bases; nucleotides not matched to a gene: 8. Germline V CDR1 and CDR2: KGHSH, LQKENI. The CDR3 has 17 amino acids. The CDR3 here is CASSPLVPGQGNSPLHF. Written as DNA, the CDR3 is TGTGCCAGCTCACCACTGGTTCCGGGACAGGGCAATTCACCCCTCCACTTT.

The CDR3: CSVEQAGSYNEQFF. CDR3 nucleotide sequence: TGCAGCGTTGAACAGGCAGGGTCCTACAATGAGCAGTTCTTC. The chain combines TRBV29-1 with TRBJ2-1; a possible D gene is TRBD1 (5 bases). Trimming left V 2 bases short and J 1 base short, with 9 bases between. Germline V CDR1 and CDR2: SQVTM, ANQGSEA. CDR3 length: 14 residues.

This clone has only one observation. The gene calls are TRBV6-2 or TRBV6-3 and TRBJ1-4, with TRBD1 matching 7 bases. The CDR3 loop spans 15 amino acids. Germline lookup yields CDR1 MNHEY and CDR2 SVGEGT. J gave up 3 bases and V 0 bases, and 1 base lay outside the gene matches. CDR3 sequence: CASSYSGTANEKLFF. CDR3 nucleotides: TGTGCCAGCAGTTACTCCGGGACAGCTAATGAAAAACTGTTTTTT.

The rearrangement uses TRBV30 and TRBJ2-1, with TRBD2 identical over 12 bases. The CDR3 extends over 15 amino acids. V shed 2 bases, J shed 4 bases, and the junction held 3 bases outside the gene matches. From germline, CDR1 is GTSNPN and CDR2 SVGIG (reference sequence). The CDR3 protein is CAWSTTSGRYNEQFF. Here the CDR3 DNA reads TGTGCCTGGAGTACAACTAGCGGGAGGTACAATGAGCAGTTCTTC. Together with reference TRBV30 and TRBJ2-1, the CDR3 gives the full variable domain: SQTIHQWPATLVQPVGSPLSLECTVEGTSNPNLYWYRQAAGRGLQLLFYSVGIGQISSEVPQNLSASRPQDRQFILSSKKLLLSDSGFYLCAWSTTSGRYNEQFFGPGTRLTVL.

The chain recombines TRBV4-1 with TRBJ1-5; D may be TRBD1 (6 bases). The germline V gene has CDR1 MGHRA and CDR2 YSYEKL. Trimming shortened V by 0 bases and J by 2 bases, and 11 bases separated the two germline ends. The CDR3 has 16 amino acids. The CDR3 nucleotides are TGCGCCAGCAGCCAAGAAGGGGGTGGTGGCAATCAGCCCCAGCATTTT. Protein sequence: CASSQEGGGGNQPQHF.

The gene calls are TRBV12-3 or TRBV12-4 and TRBJ2-7, with a possible D match to TRBD1 (6 bases). This CDR3 region has 13 residues. The V and J ends lost 3 bases and 1 base respectively, with 7 bases between them. The CDR3: CASSLDRSYEQYF. In nucleotides, the CDR3 is TGTGCCAGCAGTTTGGACAGATCCTACGAGCAGTACTTC.

The chain uses TRBV14 and TRBJ2-2; 7 nucleotides line up with TRBD1. The germline gives CDR1 SGHDN, CDR2 FVKESK. The CDR3 totals 14 residues. V trimming: 6 bases; J trimming: 3 bases; junction bases outside the gene matches: 4. The CDR3 bases are TGTGCCAGCAGTCAACAGGGGTACACCGGGGAGCTGTTTTTT. It translates to CASSQQGYTGELFF.

This clone has a handful of counts. The V call is TRBV10-3, the J call TRBJ1-3; D may be TRBD1 (5 bases). This CDR3 spans 15 amino acids. Trimming shortened V by 11 bases and J by 0 bases, and 17 bases separated the two germline ends. Germline V gives CDR1 ENHRY, CDR2 SYGVKD. CDR3 bases: TGTGCCGTCGGGGGAACTCCGAGCTCTGGAAACACCATATATTTT. Protein sequence: CAVGGTPSSGNTIYF.

This clone has just one count. The rearrangement links TRBV4-1 to TRBJ1-5; no clear D. Trimming shortened V by 1 base and J by 2 bases, and 15 bases separated the two germline ends. The V gene's germline CDR1 is MGHRA and CDR2 YSYEKL. CDR3 length equals 17 residues. The CDR3, as DNA: TGCGCCAGCAGCCAAGTACATCCCGGGGTTGGCAATCAGCCCCAGCATTTT. Translated, it gives CASSQVHPGVGNQPQHF.

This clone occurred a few times. The chain carries TRBV5-6 and TRBJ2-5, with D tentatively TRBD2 (5 bases). V lost 0 bases to trimming and J lost 1 base, with 7 bases between them. This CDR3 is built from 14 residues. The germline gives CDR1 SGHDT, CDR2 YYEEEE. DNA for the CDR3: TGTGCCAGCAGCTTGGGAGGGTTCCAAGAGACCCAGTACTTC. As protein: CASSLGGFQETQYF.

This sequence joins TRBV7-2 and TRBJ1-6; tentative D call: TRBD1 (5 bases). In germline, CDR1 is SGHTA, CDR2 FQGNSA. CDR3 length equals 14 residues. Trimming stripped 3 bases from V and 5 bases from J, with 8 bases between. As DNA, the CDR3 is TGTGCCAGCAGCTTGGGACTTGATAATTCACCCCTCCACTTT. It translates to CASSLGLDNSPLHF. The whole variable domain, filled in from reference TRBV7-2 and TRBJ1-6, reads GAGVSQSPSNKVTEKGKDVELRCDPISGHTALYWYRQSLGQGLEFLIYFQGNSAPDKSGLPSDRFSAERTGGSVSTLTIQRTQQEDSAVYLCASSLGLDNSPLHFGNGTRLTVT.

The chain links TRBV3-1 (or the pseudogene TRBV3-2) to TRBJ1-4, with unresolved D. This CDR3 contains 15 residues. With 1 base removed from V and 4 bases from J, the gap between germline ends came to 10 bases. Germline assignment: CDR1 LGHDT and CDR2 YNNKEL (reference sequence). The CDR3 loop reads CASSQANSINEKLFF. DNA for the CDR3: TGTGCCAGCAGCCAAGCAAACAGCATTAATGAAAAACTGTTTTTT.

The V and J genes are TRBV5-1 and TRBJ2-7; the match to TRBD2 covers 9 bases. V was clipped by 2 bases and J by 3 bases; unmatched bases: 6. The germline CDR1 and CDR2 sequences are SGHRS and YFSETQ. The CDR3 spans 15 residues. The CDR3 region has the DNA TGCGCCAGCAGCTTTTTGGCTAGCGGGATCTACGAGCAGTACTTC. Translating it yields CASSFLASGIYEQYF.